The next 4 T cell receptor beta chains were all read from a single sample in a study of T cells after yellow fever vaccination (dated by TCRdb to the late 2010s). Sample treatment or condition, as interpreted from the label and publication: live attenuated yellow fever vaccine strain. Library generation was performed with 5' RACE. The listed sequencing device is Illumina HiSeq 2500. TCRdb reworked the public reads: Q25 trimming with fastp, MiXCR clone assembly, productive beta chains retained. All rows with the same CDR3 protein become a single entry with the most common DNA and genes. The sample table contains about 580,000 distinct CDR3 sequences; only one count was recorded for roughly a sixth of them. The leading ten clones occupy roughly 17% of the sample. The sample consisted of PBMCs, taken 5 to 6 days after the first yellow fever vaccination. The receptors stem from a man between 18 and 29 years old who received the YFV17D yellow fever vaccine.

The chain is built from TRBV7-2 and TRBJ1-1, with D possibly TRBD1 on 5 matching bases. Germline assignment: CDR1 SGHTA and CDR2 FQGNSA. Trimming took off 4 bases at V and 9 bases at J, with 9 bases between the two ends. The CDR3 runs to 11 residues. DNA for the CDR3: TGTGCCAGCAGCTGGGAGGGGAAAGCTTTCTTT. Its translation is CASSWEGKAFF. The full variable domain, its missing parts supplied by reference TRBV7-2 and TRBJ1-1, is GAGVSQSPSNKVTEKGKDVELRCDPISGHTALYWYRQSLGQGLEFLIYFQGNSAPDKSGLPSDRFSAERTGGSVSTLTIQRTQQEDSAVYLCASSWEGKAFFGQGTRLTVV.

This chain uses TRBV15 with TRBJ2-1; 8 positions agree with TRBD1. Germline-derived CDR1 and CDR2 are LNHNV and YYDKDF (reference sequence). The CDR3 contains 14 residues. The V segment lost 3 bases and the J segment 8 bases; nucleotides outside the gene matches: 6. CDR3 DNA sequence: TGTGCCACCAGCAGGCCAGGGGGCACGGATGAGCAGTTCTTC. Amino acids: CATSRPGGTDEQFF.

This clonotype was counted between two and nine times. The genes are TRBV2 and TRBJ2-5, with D possibly TRBD1 on 6 matching bases. V lost 8 bases and J lost 7, with 29 bases in between. This CDR3 is 17 amino acids long. CDR1 is SNHLY, CDR2 FYNNEI, per germline. CDR3 loop: CASSLRADRFQEMTQYF. The CDR3 DNA follows: TGTGCCAGCTCTTTGCGGGCCGACAGGTTCCAAGAGATGACCCAGTACTTC. Using reference TRBV2 and TRBJ2-5 for the parts outside the CDR3, the full variable domain is EPEVTQTPSHQVTQMGQEVILRCVPISNHLYFYWYRQILGQKVEFLVSFYNNEISEKSEIFDDQFSVERPDGSNFTLKIRSTKLEDSAMYFCASSLRADRFQEMTQYFGPGTRLLVL.

This clonotype has only a few counts. V gene TRBV24-1 combines with J gene TRBJ1-3; D remains unclear. The CDR3 has 13 residues. Trimming removed 2 bases from V and 2 bases from J, with 3 bases in between. Germline-derived CDR1 and CDR2 are KGHDR and SFDVKD. The CDR3 nucleotides are TGTGCCACCAGTGATTACGCTGGAAACACCATATATTTT. Protein product: CATSDYAGNTIYF.